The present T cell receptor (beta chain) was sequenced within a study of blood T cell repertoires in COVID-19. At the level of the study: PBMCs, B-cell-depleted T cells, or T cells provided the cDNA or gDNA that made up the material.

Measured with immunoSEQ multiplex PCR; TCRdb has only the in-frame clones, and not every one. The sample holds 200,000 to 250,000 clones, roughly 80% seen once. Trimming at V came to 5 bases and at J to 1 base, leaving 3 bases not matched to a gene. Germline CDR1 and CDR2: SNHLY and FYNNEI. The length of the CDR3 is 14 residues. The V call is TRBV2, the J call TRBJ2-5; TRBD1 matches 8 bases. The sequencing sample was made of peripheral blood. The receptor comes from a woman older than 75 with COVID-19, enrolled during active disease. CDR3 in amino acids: CASSRTGFQETQYF. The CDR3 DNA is TGTGCCAGCAGTCGGACAGGGTTCCAAGAGACCCAGTACTTC.